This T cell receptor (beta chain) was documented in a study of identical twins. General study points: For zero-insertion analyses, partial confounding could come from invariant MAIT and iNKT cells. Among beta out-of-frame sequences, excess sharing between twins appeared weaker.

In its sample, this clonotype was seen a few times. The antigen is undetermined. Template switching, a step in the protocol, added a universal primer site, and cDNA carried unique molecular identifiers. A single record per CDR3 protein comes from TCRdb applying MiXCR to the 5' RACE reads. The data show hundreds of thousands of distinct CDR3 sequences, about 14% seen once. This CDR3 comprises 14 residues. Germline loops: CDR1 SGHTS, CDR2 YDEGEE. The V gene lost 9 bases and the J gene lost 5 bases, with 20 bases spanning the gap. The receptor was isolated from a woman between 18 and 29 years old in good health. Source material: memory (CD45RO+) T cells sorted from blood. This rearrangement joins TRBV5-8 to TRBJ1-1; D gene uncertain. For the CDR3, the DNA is TGTGCCACGGTCCGGTATGGGGAAGGGACTGAAGCTTTCTTT. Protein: CATVRYGEGTEAFF.